This T cell receptor (beta chain) was obtained from a study of shared clonotypes between healthy human individuals. Regarding the study as a whole: Sampling used blood alone; tissue repertoires probably differ. Investigators expected sequencing depth to affect clonotype sharing among donors.

Trimming removed 2 bases from V and 0 bases from J; junction bases left unmatched: 1. Germline CDR1 SGHRS, CDR2 YFSETQ. CDR3 length equals 15 residues. Notes on this clone: As yet, its antigen is unknown.

Original analysis: ImmunoSEQ output lacked quality scores and full-length reads, limiting matched filtering. Using immunoSEQ multiplex PCR, the repertoire was profiled, and TCRdb retains in-frame clones only, with some absent. The D gene and trimming were derived from the DNA, and the V and J assignments and clone size from that table. The sample lists 650,000 to 800,000 clones, roughly nine tenths occurring once. Only CD45RO-negative cells positively selected for CCR7 counted as naive CD8 cells, so terminally differentiated effector memory CD45RA+ cells were excluded. Every one of the donors was a Caucasian adult that lived in Nashville, Tennessee.

The sequenced material came from naive CD8+ T cells sorted from blood. This TCR was sampled from a man aged 25-45 years in good health. This chain connects TRBV5-1 to TRBJ2-3, with 9 nucleotides matching TRBD2. CDR3 in DNA: TGCGCCAGCAGCTTCCTAGCGGGGAGCACAGATACGCAGTATTTT. The encoded protein is CASSFLAGSTDTQYF.